This T cell receptor (beta chain) is drawn from a study of CD8 T cells in Susac syndrome. This clonotype was recorded once. An input of about 0.5 to 1 ug of RNA was subjected to reverse transcription using random hexamers. TCRdb analysed the immunoSEQ multiplex PCR reads with MiXCR anew, one entry per CDR3 protein. The data contain 200,000 to 250,000 distinct CDR3 sequences, around 95% of them seen just once; the ten biggest clones take up 0.075% to 0.095%. Treatment-naive patients with stable or active relapsing-remitting disease were the multiple sclerosis controls. TEMRA cells were FACS-enriched and CD8+ and CD4+ T cells negatively isolated. The sample was CD4+ T cells from PBMCs. This clonotype originated in a human donor with multiple sclerosis.

The CDR3 reads CASSRQGEDEQFF. For the CDR3, the DNA is TGTGCCAGCAGCAGACAGGGGGAGGATGAGCAGTTCTTC. V gene TRBV5-4 combines with J gene TRBJ2-1, with TRBD1 identical over 9 bases. The CDR3 runs to 13 residues. V lost 4 bases and J lost 8; bases outside the gene matches: 4. Germline values: CDR1 SGHNT, CDR2 YYREEE (reference sequence).